Presented here are 15 T cell receptor beta chains from one specimen sequenced in a study of shared clonotypes between healthy human individuals (TCRdb year 2020). The library was built by means of the immunoSEQ multiplex PCR assay. Imported from immuneACCESS, the table was reduced by TCRdb to in-frame sequences with V and J called. These copies leave out some clones; in studies compared against another copy, an unresolved V gene accounts for under half, and the cause of the remainder is not known. In all, the sample holds about 2 million clones, and 95% of those were seen once. Of the sample, approximately 0.13% is held by the ten largest clones. Sequenced sample: naive CD4+ T cells sorted from blood. According to the study, the label for this sample's cell subset or site signals: CD45RA+ positively selected. Receptors were obtained from a man between 18 and 35 years old in good health.

This sequence joins TRBV4-1 and TRBJ1-3; 12 bases fit TRBD1. The CDR3 length is 18 residues. Trimming removed 4 bases from V and 0 bases from J; junction bases left unmatched: 7. CDR1 and CDR2 from the germline V gene are MGHRA and YSYEKL. The CDR3 protein is CASSPGQGAPSSGNTIYF. The DNA for the CDR3 is TGCGCCAGCAGCCCGGGACAGGGGGCCCCGAGCTCTGGAAACACCATATATTTT.

The chain links TRBV9 to TRBJ2-3; no clear D. CDR1 and CDR2 (germline): SGDLS, YYNGEE. Trimming removed 1 base at V and 0 bases at J, with 9 bases between. This CDR3 has 15 amino acids. Here the CDR3 DNA reads TGTGCCAGCAGCGTAACATACTCTAGCACAGATACGCAGTATTTT. As protein: CASSVTYSSTDTQYF.

The chain is built from TRBV5-1 and TRBJ2-3, with 14 bases lining up with TRBD2. Trimming at V came to 3 bases and at J to 0 bases, leaving 6 bases not matched to a gene. The CDR3 runs 18 residues. The germline gives CDR1 SGHRS, CDR2 YFSETQ. The CDR3 DNA is TGCGCCAGCAGCTCCGGGACTAGCGGGAGTTACAGCACAGATACGCAGTATTTT. Translation gives CASSSGTSGSYSTDTQYF.

The chain uses TRBV5-1 and TRBJ2-6; TRBD1 aligns across 9 bases. Germline assignment: CDR1 SGHRS and CDR2 YFSETQ. Losses at the gene ends were 0 bases for V and 2 bases for J; bases not matched to a gene: 6. The CDR3 totals 18 residues. The CDR3 protein is CASSLVGTGSAGANVLTF. The CDR3 region has the DNA TGCGCCAGCAGCTTGGTTGGGACAGGGTCGGCTGGGGCCAACGTCCTGACTTTC.

This sequence joins TRBV19 and TRBJ2-7; D is possibly TRBD1 (6 bases). Trimming shortened V by 4 bases and J by 5 bases, and 24 bases separated the two germline ends. Per the germline V gene, CDR1 is LNHDA and CDR2 is SQIVND (reference sequence). The CDR3 spans 17 residues. The CDR3 sequence: CASSSLLTGPFGNEQYF. The CDR3 DNA reads TGTGCCAGTAGTAGCCTCCTGACAGGTCCCTTCGGGAACGAGCAGTACTTC.

The chain uses TRBV2 and TRBJ2-5; D possibly corresponds to TRBD1 (5 bases). Germline lookup yields CDR1 SNHLY and CDR2 FYNNEI. With 0 bases removed from V and 2 bases from J, the gap between germline ends came to 7 bases. The CDR3 covers 14 residues. CDR3 region: CASSEARQQETQYF. CDR3 DNA sequence: TGTGCCAGCAGTGAAGCGCGACAGCAAGAGACCCAGTACTTC.

In nucleotides, the CDR3 is TGCGCCAGCAGCTTGGGACCGGGTGGGTTATGGTCGTACGAGCAGTACTTC. This codes for CASSLGPGGLWSYEQYF. The chain joins TRBV5-1 to TRBJ2-7; D is unresolved. V gave up 0 bases and J gave up 4 bases, with 20 bases separating them. The CDR3 runs 17 residues. Germline CDR1 SGHRS, CDR2 YFSETQ.

The chain uses TRBV25-1 and TRBJ2-1; TRBD2 matches at 16 bases. The CDR3 has 17 residues. CDR1 is MGHDK and CDR2 is SYGVNS in the germline V gene. With 2 bases clipped from V and 5 bases from J, the junction kept 3 bases outside the gene matches. The CDR3 is CASSEGTSGGAHNEQFF. The CDR3 DNA reads TGTGCCAGCAGTGAAGGGACTAGCGGGGGGGCGCACAATGAGCAGTTCTTC.

This chain uses TRBV11-2 with TRBJ2-3; perhaps D is TRBD1 or TRBD2 (5 bases each). Germline lookup yields CDR1 SGHAT and CDR2 FQNNGV. The CDR3 length is 15 residues. V lost 5 bases, J lost 3 bases, and 15 bases lay in between. CDR3 coding DNA: TGTGCCAGCAGCAGTTCCGGGACGGTGACAGATACGCAGTATTTT. Its protein is CASSSSGTVTDTQYF.

This chain connects TRBV7-9 to TRBJ2-3, with TRBD2 matching over 9 bases. The V gene's germline CDR1 is SEHNR and CDR2 FQNEAQ (reference sequence). V dropped 4 bases and J dropped 0; count of bases not matched to a gene: 8. The CDR3 spans 17 residues. The CDR3 DNA follows: TGTGCCAGCAGCTGGGGGGGACTAGCCCTCAGCACAGATACGCAGTATTTT. It specifies CASSWGGLALSTDTQYF.

This rearrangement joins TRBV5-6 to TRBJ2-2, with D maybe TRBD1 (6 bases). The CDR3 spans 16 residues. Trimming removed 4 bases from V and 5 bases from J, with 18 bases in between. Germline V gene lookup returns CDR1 SGHDT and CDR2 YYEEEE. CDR3 protein: CASSPAPGAGTGELFF. Written as DNA, the CDR3 is TGTGCCAGCAGCCCAGCTCCAGGGGCAGGGACCGGGGAGCTGTTTTTT.

This clone appeared a single time. This rearrangement joins TRBV2 to TRBJ2-7; D unresolved. The CDR3 runs to 13 residues. Looked up from germline, CDR1 is SNHLY and CDR2 is FYNNEI. Trimming removed 7 bases at V and 5 bases at J, with 15 bases between. CDR3 protein: CASTSRIRDEQYF. CDR3 bases: TGTGCCAGCACCTCCAGGATTCGCGACGAGCAGTACTTC.

Of note for this clone: Other DNA sequences in the sample encode the same CDR3. The chain has TRBV5-4 and TRBJ2-7, with D uncertain. The V and J ends lost 0 bases and 0 bases respectively, with 4 bases between them. The germline CDR1 and CDR2 sequences are SGHNT and YYREEE (reference sequence). The CDR3 runs 13 residues. Written as DNA, the CDR3 is TGTGCCAGCAGCTTGGGCAACTCCTACGAGCAGTACTTC. The encoded protein is CASSLGNSYEQYF.

V gene TRBV6-6 combines with J gene TRBJ1-4; TRBD1 might be the D (5 bases). V was cut by 4 bases and J by 7 bases, with 13 bases left in between. The CDR3 is made up of 14 amino acids. Germline V gives CDR1 MNHNY, CDR2 SVGAGI (reference sequence). The CDR3 protein is CASSSNQRGEKLFF. CDR3 DNA: TGTGCCAGCAGTTCTAACCAGAGGGGTGAAAAACTGTTTTTT.

V is TRBV4-1 and J is TRBJ2-7; D remains unclear. CDR1 is MGHRA, CDR2 YSYEKL, per germline. The CDR3 runs 14 residues. Trimming shortened V by 2 bases and J by 4 bases, and 12 bases separated the two germline ends. Written as DNA, the CDR3 is TGCGCCAGCAGCCAATTGGGCCAGTCTTACGAGCAGTACTTC. It translates to CASSQLGQSYEQYF.